Listed below are T cell receptor beta chains from one sample, sequenced in a study of blood T cell repertoires in COVID-19. Generated by immunoSEQ multiplex PCR, the TCRdb table keeps only in-frame clones and is missing some. The sample holds 200,000 or so clones, around 86% seen once. What was sequenced was PBMCs or T cells enriched from blood (not recorded which). The receptors were gathered from a woman between 35 and 50 years old with acute COVID-19. Both conserved end residues are part of each CDR3. A D gene is named only where the DNA matches it firmly. Size values are once, few and many counts, or a class for expanded clones, and some rows have none.

TRBJ1-2 | few | . | TRBV6-1 | TGTGCCAGCAGTGAAACAAGGGGTAACTATGGCTACACCTTC | CASSETRGNYGYTF
TRBJ2-1 | . | . | TRBV5-1 | TGCGCCAGCAGCTTGGGACAGAATGAGCAGTTCTTC | CASSLGQNEQFF
TRBJ2-7 | . | . | TRBV28 | TGTGCCAGCAGGAAGCCGGGAAAAGAGGTCGAGCAGTACTTC | CASRKPGKEVEQYF
TRBJ1-6 | . | . | TRBV29-1 | TGCAGCGTGGAGGCAGGTCCCGGTTCACCCCTCCACTTT | CSVEAGPGSPLHF
TRBJ2-1 | . | TRBD2 | TRBV19 | TGTGCCAGTAGTCGTGGGCTAGCGGGACCCGGGGATGAGCAGTTCTTC | CASSRGLAGPGDEQFF
TRBJ2-1 | . | . | TRBV5-1 | TGCGCCAGCAGCCAGACAGCCAGCTCCTACAATGAGCAGTTCTTC | CASSQTASSYNEQFF
TRBJ1-6 | . | TRBD1 | TRBV5-4 | TGTGCCAGCAGCTTGGCAACAGGGGGAGAAAACTCACCCCTCCACTTT | CASSLATGGENSPLHF
TRBJ1-6 | . | . | TRBV2 | TGTGCCAGCCGATCCGGGACACCAAATTCACCCCTCCACTTT | CASRSGTPNSPLHF
TRBJ1-2 | . | . | TRBV2 | TGTGCCAGCAGTGAACCGGTGGGCAGCTCCTTAAGTGGCTACACCTTC | CASSEPVGSSLSGYTF
TRBJ1-4 | . | . | TRBV3-1/TRBV3-2 | TGTGCCAGCAGCCAATTGGTTTTTTCGGCGGGGACGGAAAAACTGTTTTTT | CASSQLVFSAGTEKLFF
TRBJ2-5 | few | . | TRBV28 | TGTGCCAGCAGCCCATATGGTTCCGGTCAAGAGACCCAGTACTTC | CASSPYGSGQETQYF
TRBJ1-2 | . | . | TRBV4-1 | TGCGCCAGCAGCCAAGATTATCCGGGGGGGAGCTATGGCTACACCTTC | CASSQDYPGGSYGYTF
TRBJ2-5 | once | TRBD2 | TRBV9 | TGTGCCAGCAGCGTAGGCCTAGCGGGGGAACTGCAGTACTTC | CASSVGLAGELQYF
TRBJ1-3 | . | . | TRBV5-1 | TGCGCCAGCAGCCCCGGAGGGGGAAACACCATATATTTT | CASSPGGGNTIYF
TRBJ2-3 | . | TRBD1 | TRBV2 | TGTGCCAGCAGCCGGACAGGGTCGGCAGATACGCAGTATTTT | CASSRTGSADTQYF
TRBJ1-3 | . | . | TRBV19 | TGTGCCAGTGCAGGGTTCTCTGGAAACACCATATATTTT | CASAGFSGNTIYF
TRBJ1-2 | . | . | TRBV7-9 | TGTGCCAGCAGCCTAGGGGGAGGGTATGGCTACACCTTC | CASSLGGGYGYTF
TRBJ2-3 | . | TRBD2 | TRBV9 | TGTGCCAGCAGCCAACTAGCGGGGGGGCCGGATACGCAGTATTTT | CASSQLAGGPDTQYF
TRBJ2-3 | . | TRBD2 | TRBV29-1 | TGCAGCGCCGTCGGACTAGCGGGGGACACAGATACGCAGTATTTT | CSAVGLAGDTDTQYF
TRBJ1-2 | . | TRBD1 | TRBV7-9 | TGTGCCAGCAGCCCGGGACAGAACTATGGCTACACCTTC | CASSPGQNYGYTF
TRBJ1-2 | . | . | TRBV6-5 | TGTGCCAGCAGTCCCCCTGGGGGGACTTATGGCTACACCTTC | CASSPPGGTYGYTF
TRBJ1-3 | . | . | TRBV3-1/TRBV3-2 | TGTGCCAGCAGCCGCGGAACAGGGTCCGGAAACACCATATATTTT | CASSRGTGSGNTIYF
TRBJ1-1 | . | TRBD1 | TRBV10-1 | TGCGCCAGCAGACCCGGACAGGGGGCGCCCCCAGAAGCTTTCTTT | CASRPGQGAPPEAFF
TRBJ1-1 | . | . | TRBV30 | TGTGCCTGGAGGGGCAGGAACATGAACACTGAAGCTTTCTTT | CAWRGRNMNTEAFF
TRBJ2-3 | . | . | TRBV2 | TGTGCCAGCAGCGAAGGGAGGACAGATACGCAGTATTTT | CASSEGRTDTQYF
TRBJ1-1 | . | . | TRBV27 | TGTGCCAGCAGAACACAGGGCGGCACTGAAGCTTTCTTT | CASRTQGGTEAFF